The 10 T cell receptor beta chains below were found in one sample sequenced in a study of T cells in Graves' hyperthyroidism and ophthalmopathy. Regions amplified from RNA transcripts were the TCR beta CDR3 regions. In the first-round RT-PCR of the TCR CDR3, the HTBI primer set was used. MiXCR, applied by TCRdb to the multiplex PCR reads, yields one record per CDR3 protein. The profile covers over 450,000 distinct CDR3 sequences, with 15% to 20% appearing a single time and around 17% taken by the ten largest. The specimen sequenced was blood. These receptors were collected from a woman between 18 and 29 years old with Graves' ophthalmopathy.

This clonotype occurred many times. V usage is TRBV28 and J usage is TRBJ2-1; D is perhaps TRBD1 (7 bases). The CDR3 has 17 residues. CDR1 and CDR2 (germline): MDHEN, SYDVKM. The V and J ends lost 0 bases and 7 bases respectively, with 19 bases between them. The CDR3 is CASSLWGQGDFRNEQFF. CDR3 in DNA: TGTGCCAGCAGTTTATGGGGGCAGGGGGACTTTCGGAATGAGCAGTTCTTC.

The table lists this clonotype with many counts. The gene calls are TRBV5-1 and TRBJ2-3; TRBD1 or TRBD2 may be the D gene (6 bases each). The V end was cut by 10 bases, the J end by 2 bases, with 14 bases between. The CDR3 runs 13 residues. CDR1 is SGHRS and CDR2 is YFSETQ in the germline V gene. In nucleotides, the CDR3 is TGCGCCCAGGGGTGGGGGGACACAGATACGCAGTATTTT. The encoded protein is CAQGWGDTDTQYF.

This clonotype has just a few counts. In nucleotides, the CDR3 is TGTGCCACCAGCAGAGAGGGCTTGGCGTCCGAAGCTTTCTTT. It encodes CATSREGLASEAFF. The chain couples TRBV15 to TRBJ1-1; no definite D call. This CDR3 spans 14 amino acids. Trimming shortened V by 0 bases and J by 8 bases, and 13 bases separated the two germline ends. CDR1 is LNHNV and CDR2 is YYDKDF in the germline V gene (reference sequence).

As for this clonotype: A single base separates this from a much larger clone, so it may be a read error. This chain uses TRBV7-2 with TRBJ2-1, with 10 bases identical to TRBD2. Trimming cost V 8 bases and J 4 bases; bases outside gene matches: 8. The CDR3 sequence is 15 residues long. CDR1 is SGHTA, CDR2 FQGNSA, per germline. The CDR3 is CASGLTSGDYNEQFF. CDR3 coding DNA: TGTGCCAGCGGCCTTACTAGCGGGGATTACAATGAGCAGTTCTTC.

J is TRBJ1-1 and V is TRBV5-5; no clear D. V lost 4 bases, J lost 6 bases, and 19 bases lay in between. Germline CDR1 and CDR2: SGHKS and YYEKEE (reference sequence). The CDR3 has 15 amino acids. The chain's CDR3 is CASSHRVRRIPEAFF. CDR3 DNA: TGTGCCAGCAGCCATCGGGTACGCAGAATCCCTGAAGCTTTCTTT.

At least ten counts were recorded for this clonotype. The rearrangement links TRBV6-1 to TRBJ1-5; D remains unclear. The CDR3 is 13 residues long. The V end was cut by 5 bases, the J end by 6 bases, with 11 bases between. Germline V gene data show CDR1 as MNHNS and CDR2 as SASEGT. The CDR3 coding sequence is TGTGCCAGCAGTTCGGGTTGGACTCAGCCCCAGCATTTT. Amino acid sequence: CASSSGWTQPQHF.

This clonotype was detected many times. The chain employs TRBV27 and TRBJ1-2; 8 bases match TRBD1. Germline trimming cut 4 bases from V and 2 bases from J; bases unmatched to any gene: 0. The CDR3 spans 13 residues. Germline V gene sequence: CDR1 MNHEY, CDR2 SMNVEV (reference sequence). Here the CDR3 reads CASSWTGNYGYTF. CDR3 DNA sequence: TGTGCCAGCAGTTGGACAGGGAACTATGGCTACACCTTC.

Only a few counts were recorded for this clonotype. J is TRBJ1-4 and V is TRBV7-9; no definite D call. The CDR3 sequence is 16 residues long. Trimming took off 1 base at V and 4 bases at J, with 13 bases between the two ends. Per the germline V gene, CDR1 is SEHNR and CDR2 is FQNEAQ (reference sequence). The CDR3 sequence: CASSLVSRTSNEKLFF. CDR3 in DNA: TGTGCCAGCAGCTTAGTATCCAGGACCAGTAATGAAAAACTGTTTTTT.

This clonotype came up a few times. The V gene is TRBV19, the J gene TRBJ1-1, with unresolved D. The V end was cut by 6 bases, the J end by 4 bases, with 21 bases between. Germline-derived CDR1 and CDR2 are LNHDA and SQIVND (reference sequence). The CDR3 is 16 amino acids. CDR3 loop: CASSDGQALVRTEAFF. The CDR3 DNA follows: TGTGCCAGTAGCGACGGGCAGGCATTGGTCCGCACTGAAGCTTTCTTT. Full variable domain (rest looked up from reference TRBV19 and TRBJ1-1): DGGITQSPKYLFRKEGQNVTLSCEQNLNHDAMYWYRQDPGQGLRLIYYSQIVNDFQKGDIAEGYSVSREKKESFPLTVTSAQKNPTAFYLCASSDGQALVRTEAFFGQGTRLTVV.

This chain joins TRBV7-9 and TRBJ1-1; possibly TRBD1 for D (5 bases). Germline assignment: CDR1 SEHNR and CDR2 FQNEAQ (reference sequence). The V gene lost 5 bases and the J gene lost 4 bases, with 17 bases spanning the gap. CDR3 length: 15 amino acids. This chain's CDR3 is CASSRTRREGTEAFF. Written as DNA, the CDR3 is TGTGCCAGCAGCCGGACCCGCAGGGAAGGCACTGAAGCTTTCTTT.